This T cell receptor beta chain comes out of a study of control samples from healthy donors and cancer patients. Germline CDR1 reads MNHEY; CDR2 reads SVGAGI. This CDR3 is 13 amino acids long. With 7 bases removed from V and 6 bases from J, the gap between germline ends came to 13 bases. Sequencing used immunoSEQ multiplex PCR; TCRdb keeps in-frame clones, though not all of them. The sample table sets out roughly 190,000 clones. The receptor comes from a woman under 40 in good health. The chain joins TRBV6-5 to TRBJ2-4; a possible D gene is TRBD2 (6 bases). Sequenced material: blood. For the CDR3, the DNA is TGTGCCAGCAACGAACGGGGAGGAAACATTCAGTACTTC. It yields the protein CASNERGGNIQYF.